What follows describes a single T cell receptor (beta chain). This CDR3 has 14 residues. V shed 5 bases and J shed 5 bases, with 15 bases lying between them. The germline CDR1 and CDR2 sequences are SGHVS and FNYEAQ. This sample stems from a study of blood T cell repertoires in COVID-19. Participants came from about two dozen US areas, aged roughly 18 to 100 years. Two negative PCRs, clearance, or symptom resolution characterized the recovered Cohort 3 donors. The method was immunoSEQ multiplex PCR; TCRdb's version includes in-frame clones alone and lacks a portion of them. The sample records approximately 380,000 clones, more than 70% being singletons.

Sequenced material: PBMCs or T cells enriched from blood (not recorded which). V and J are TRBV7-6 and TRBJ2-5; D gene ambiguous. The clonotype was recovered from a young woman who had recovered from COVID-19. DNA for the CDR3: TGTGCCAGCAGCCAGGAAGCAATTCAGGAGACCCAGTACTTC. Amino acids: CASSQEAIQETQYF.